This T cell receptor beta chain was recovered during a study of blood T cell repertoires in COVID-19. Across the whole study: PBMCs, B-cell-depleted T cells, or T cells were the source of the cDNA or gDNA that made up the material.

Trimming cost V 0 bases and J 4 bases, with 7 bases left between them. Per the germline V gene, CDR1 is MNHEY and CDR2 is SVGAGI. The length of the CDR3 is 13 residues. Per the original methods: Quantification of nucleated cells was approximated via reference gene primer amplification. The table came from immunoSEQ multiplex PCR; TCRdb's copy has only in-frame clones and leaves some out. V and J calls and clone size follow that table, whereas D and trimming were derived from the DNA. The table lists more than 100,000 clones, 90% of them singletons. Seattle patients were enrolled during active infection and followed longitudinally.

This sequence joins TRBV6-5 and TRBJ2-7; D possibly corresponds to TRBD2 (6 bases). Sequencing was carried out using peripheral blood. This receptor was obtained from a woman aged 55-69 years with COVID-19, enrolled during active disease. The CDR3 nucleotides are TGTGCCAGCAGTTACTCGGAGGGGTACGAGCAGTACTTC. This encodes CASSYSEGYEQYF.